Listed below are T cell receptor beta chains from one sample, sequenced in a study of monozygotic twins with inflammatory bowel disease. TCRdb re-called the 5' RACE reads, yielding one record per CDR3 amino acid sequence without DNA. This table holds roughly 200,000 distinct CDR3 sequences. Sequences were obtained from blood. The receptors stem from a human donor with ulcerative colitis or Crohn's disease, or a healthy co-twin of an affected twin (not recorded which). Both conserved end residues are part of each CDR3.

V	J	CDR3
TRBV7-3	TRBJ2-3	CASSLRGLPGGLPDTQYF
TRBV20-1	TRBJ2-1	CSARASSYNEQFF
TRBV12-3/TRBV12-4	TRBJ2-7	CASSSQRGFGQYF
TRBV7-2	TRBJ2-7	CASSSTGGSPYEQYF
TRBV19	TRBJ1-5	CASSINGASNQPQHF
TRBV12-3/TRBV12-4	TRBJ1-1	CASSATGNTEAFF
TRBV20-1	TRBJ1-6	CSAITGSSYNSPLHF
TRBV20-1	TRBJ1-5	CSARKDTYSNQPQHF
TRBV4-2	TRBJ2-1	CASSQERGGKFF
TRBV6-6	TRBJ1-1	CASRPTGGPTEAFF
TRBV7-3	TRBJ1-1	CASSPQGYAEAFF
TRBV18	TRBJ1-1	CASSPNDRLMNTEAFF
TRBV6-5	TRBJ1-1	CASWVLPNTEAFF
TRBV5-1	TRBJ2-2	CASSRTDTNTGELFF
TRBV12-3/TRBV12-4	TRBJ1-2	CASSGTNYGYTF
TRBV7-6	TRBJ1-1	CASSLGDGRNTEAFF
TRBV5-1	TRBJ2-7	CASRADPSSYEQYF
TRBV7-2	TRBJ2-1	CAIRTGLDEQFF
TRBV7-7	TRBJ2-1	CASSLGLKNNEQFF
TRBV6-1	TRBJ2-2	CASSEGALTGELFF
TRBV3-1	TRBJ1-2	CASSQTRGQGPYGYTF
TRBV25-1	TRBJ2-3	CASSPVWDTQYF
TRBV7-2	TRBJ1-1	CASSPQGRMAEAFF
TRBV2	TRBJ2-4	CASSEALVVAKNIQYF
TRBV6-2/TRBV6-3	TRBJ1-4	CASSPRDRLNEKLFF
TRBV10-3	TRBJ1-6	CAITSSGTGYNSPLHF
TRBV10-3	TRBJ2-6	CAISESKQGAGANVLTF
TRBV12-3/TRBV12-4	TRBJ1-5	CASSLGQGHQPQHF
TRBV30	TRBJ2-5	CARLEQETQYF
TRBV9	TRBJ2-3	CASSANTGGRADTQYF
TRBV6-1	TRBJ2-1	CASSPPLAERNEQFF
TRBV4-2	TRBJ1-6	CASSTGFNSPLHF
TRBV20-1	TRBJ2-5	CSARTTSGNQETQYF
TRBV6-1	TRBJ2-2	CASRERGEGTGELFF
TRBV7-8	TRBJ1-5	CASSLEGQGFNQPQHF
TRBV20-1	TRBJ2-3	CSAVPSTDTQYF
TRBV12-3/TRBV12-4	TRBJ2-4	CASSHAGTGPKNIQYF
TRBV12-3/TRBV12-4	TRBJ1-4	CASSLGGQGNNEKLFF
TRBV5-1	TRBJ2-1	CASSTGLAGDSYNEQFF
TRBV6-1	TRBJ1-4	CASSPPRAGLNEKLFF
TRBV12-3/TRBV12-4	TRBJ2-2	CASSWRAGTGELFF
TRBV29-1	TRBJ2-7	CSALGSSYEQYF
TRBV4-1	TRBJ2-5	CASSQDGLKTQYF
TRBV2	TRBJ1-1	CASSPPGSVAEAFF